The T cell receptor beta chain under discussion was sequenced for a study of blood T cell repertoires in COVID-19. Study summary: Sample material is recorded as cDNA or gDNA derived from T cells, B-cell-depleted T cells, or PBMCs.

Original processing notes: Amplification with reference gene primers provided the estimates of nucleated cell counts. Assay used: immunoSEQ multiplex PCR; TCRdb lists only in-frame clones, some missing. That table furnishes V, J and clone size, whereas the DNA furnished D and trimming. The sample includes about 410,000 clones, approximately 89% of them seen just once. During active infection, Seattle patients enrolled and were then monitored through disease. Trimming removed 8 bases from V and 2 bases from J, with 11 bases in between. Germline assignment: CDR1 SQVTM and CDR2 ANQGSEA. CDR3 length: 12 amino acids.

Sequenced sample: peripheral blood. This clonotype originated in a middle-aged woman with COVID-19, enrolled during active disease. This sequence joins TRBV29-1 and TRBJ2-3; D is ambiguous. DNA for the CDR3: TGCAGCCTGCTAAAGTCCACAGATACGCAGTATTTT. The encoded protein is CSLLKSTDTQYF.